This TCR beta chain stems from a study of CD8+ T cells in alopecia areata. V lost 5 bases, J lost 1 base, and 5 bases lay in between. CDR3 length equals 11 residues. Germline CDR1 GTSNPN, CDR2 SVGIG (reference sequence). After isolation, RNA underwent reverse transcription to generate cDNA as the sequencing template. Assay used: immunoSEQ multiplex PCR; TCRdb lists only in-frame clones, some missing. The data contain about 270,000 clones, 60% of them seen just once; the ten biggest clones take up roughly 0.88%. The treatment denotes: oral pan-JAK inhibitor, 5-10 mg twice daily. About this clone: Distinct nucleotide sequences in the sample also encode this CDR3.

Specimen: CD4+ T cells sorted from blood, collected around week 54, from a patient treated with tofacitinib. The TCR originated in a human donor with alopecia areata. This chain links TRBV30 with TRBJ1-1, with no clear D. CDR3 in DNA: TGTGCCTGGCGGCAGAACACTGAAGCTTTCTTT. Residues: CAWRQNTEAFF.